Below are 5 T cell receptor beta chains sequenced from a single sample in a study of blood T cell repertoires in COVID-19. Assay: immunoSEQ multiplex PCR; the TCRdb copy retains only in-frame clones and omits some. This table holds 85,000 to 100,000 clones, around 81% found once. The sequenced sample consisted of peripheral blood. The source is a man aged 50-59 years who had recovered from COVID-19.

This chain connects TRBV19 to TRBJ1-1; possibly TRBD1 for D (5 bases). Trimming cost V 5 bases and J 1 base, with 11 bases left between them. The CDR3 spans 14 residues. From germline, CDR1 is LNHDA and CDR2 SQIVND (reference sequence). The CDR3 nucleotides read TGTGCCAGTAGTTTAGTGGGGGGGAACACTGAAGCTTTCTTT. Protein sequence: CASSLVGGNTEAFF.

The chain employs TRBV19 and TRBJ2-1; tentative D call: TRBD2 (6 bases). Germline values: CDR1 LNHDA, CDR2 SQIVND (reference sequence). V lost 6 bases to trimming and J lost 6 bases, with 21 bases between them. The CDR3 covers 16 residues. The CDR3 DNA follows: TGTGCCAGTAGCCTAGACAGTCTCCAGGGACTCAATGAGCAGTTCTTC. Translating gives CASSLDSLQGLNEQFF. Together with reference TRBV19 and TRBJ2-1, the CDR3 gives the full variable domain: DGGITQSPKYLFRKEGQNVTLSCEQNLNHDAMYWYRQDPGQGLRLIYYSQIVNDFQKGDIAEGYSVSREKKESFPLTVTSAQKNPTAFYLCASSLDSLQGLNEQFFGPGTRLTVL.

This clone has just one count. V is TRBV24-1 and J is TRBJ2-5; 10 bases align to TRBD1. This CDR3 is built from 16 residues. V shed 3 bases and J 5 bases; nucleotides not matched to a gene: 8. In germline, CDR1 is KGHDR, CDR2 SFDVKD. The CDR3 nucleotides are TGTGCCACCAGTGATCCTGAGACAGGGGGCCGGGAGACCCAGTACTTC. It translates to CATSDPETGGRETQYF.

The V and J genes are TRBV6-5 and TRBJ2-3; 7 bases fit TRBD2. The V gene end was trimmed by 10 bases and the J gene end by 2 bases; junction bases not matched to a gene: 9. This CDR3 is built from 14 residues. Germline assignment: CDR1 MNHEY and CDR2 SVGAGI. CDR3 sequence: CAIRPSGSTDTQYF. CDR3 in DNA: TGTGCCATCCGCCCTAGCGGATCCACAGATACGCAGTATTTT.

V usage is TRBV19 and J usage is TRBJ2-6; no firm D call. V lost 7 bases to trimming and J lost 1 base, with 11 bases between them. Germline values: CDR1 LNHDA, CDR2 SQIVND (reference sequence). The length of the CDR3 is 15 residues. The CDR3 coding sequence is TGTGCCAGTATGGGCCAAAAATCTGGGGCCAACGTCCTGACTTTC. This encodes CASMGQKSGANVLTF.